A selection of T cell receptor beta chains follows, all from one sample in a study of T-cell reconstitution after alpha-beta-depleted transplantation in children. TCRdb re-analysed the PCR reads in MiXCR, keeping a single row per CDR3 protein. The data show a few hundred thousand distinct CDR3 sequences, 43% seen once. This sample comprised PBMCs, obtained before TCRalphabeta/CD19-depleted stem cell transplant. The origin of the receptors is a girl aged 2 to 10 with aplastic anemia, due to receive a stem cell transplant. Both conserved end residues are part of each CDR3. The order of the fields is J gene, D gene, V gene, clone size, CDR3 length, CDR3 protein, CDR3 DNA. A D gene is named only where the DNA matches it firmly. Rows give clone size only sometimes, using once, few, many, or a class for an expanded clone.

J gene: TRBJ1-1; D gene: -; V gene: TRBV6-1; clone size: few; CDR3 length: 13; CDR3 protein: CASTREVNTEAFF; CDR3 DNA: TGTGCCAGCACCCGAGAGGTTAACACTGAAGCTTTCTTT
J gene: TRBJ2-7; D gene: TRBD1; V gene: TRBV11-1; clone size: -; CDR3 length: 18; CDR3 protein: CASSSGQGALQDNYEQYF; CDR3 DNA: TGTGCCAGCAGCTCCGGACAGGGGGCTCTACAAGATAACTACGAGCAGTACTTC
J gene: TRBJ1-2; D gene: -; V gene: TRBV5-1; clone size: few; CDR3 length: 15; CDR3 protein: CASSSPQQMNYGYTF; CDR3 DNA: TGCGCCAGCAGCTCGCCTCAACAGATGAACTATGGCTACACCTTC
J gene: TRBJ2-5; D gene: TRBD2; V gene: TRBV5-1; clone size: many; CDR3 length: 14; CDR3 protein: CASSLTSGLKTQYF; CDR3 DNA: TGCGCCAGCAGCTTGACTAGCGGGCTGAAGACCCAGTACTTC
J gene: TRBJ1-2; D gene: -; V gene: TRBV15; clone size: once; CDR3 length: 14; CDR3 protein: CATSLHPDNYGYTF; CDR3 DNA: TGTGCCACCAGCCTTCACCCAGATAACTATGGCTACACCTTC
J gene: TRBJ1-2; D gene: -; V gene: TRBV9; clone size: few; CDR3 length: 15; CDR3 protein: CASSVGFREGRGYTF; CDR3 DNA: TGTGCCAGCAGCGTAGGTTTCAGGGAAGGTAGAGGCTACACCTTC
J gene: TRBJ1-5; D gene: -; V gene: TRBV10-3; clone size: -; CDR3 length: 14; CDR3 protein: CAISVGGANQPQHF; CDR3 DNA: TGTGCCATCAGTGTTGGGGGGGCGAATCAGCCCCAGCATTTT
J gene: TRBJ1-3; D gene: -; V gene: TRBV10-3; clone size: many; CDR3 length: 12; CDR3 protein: CAIKSSGNTIYF; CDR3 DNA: TGTGCCATCAAGTCATCCGGCAACACCATATATTTT
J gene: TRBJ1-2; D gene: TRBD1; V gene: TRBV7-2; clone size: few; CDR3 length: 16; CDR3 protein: CASSLGFSAGQDGYTF; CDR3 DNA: TGTGCCAGCAGCTTAGGATTCTCGGCAGGACAGGACGGCTACACCTTC
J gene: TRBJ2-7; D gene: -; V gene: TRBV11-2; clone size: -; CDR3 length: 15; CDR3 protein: CASSPRGRELSEQYF; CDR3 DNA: TGTGCCAGCAGCCCCCGCGGGCGGGAATTATCCGAGCAGTACTTC
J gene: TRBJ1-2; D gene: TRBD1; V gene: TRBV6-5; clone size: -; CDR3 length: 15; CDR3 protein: CASSYSTGYLDGYTF; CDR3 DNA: TGTGCCAGCAGTTACTCGACAGGGTACCTGGACGGCTACACCTTC
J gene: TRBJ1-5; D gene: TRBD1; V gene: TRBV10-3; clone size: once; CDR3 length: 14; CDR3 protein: CAISGRGGGQPQHF; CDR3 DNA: TGTGCCATCAGTGGCAGGGGGGGCGGCCAGCCCCAGCATTTT
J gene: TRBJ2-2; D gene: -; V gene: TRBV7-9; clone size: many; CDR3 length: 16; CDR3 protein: CASSFAVGTNTGELFF; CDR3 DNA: TGTGCCAGCAGCTTTGCTGTCGGAACGAACACCGGGGAGCTGTTTTTT
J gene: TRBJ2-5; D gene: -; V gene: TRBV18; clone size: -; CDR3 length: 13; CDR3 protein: CASSPPMGETQYF; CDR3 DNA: TGTGCCAGCTCACCACCGATGGGGGAGACCCAGTACTTC
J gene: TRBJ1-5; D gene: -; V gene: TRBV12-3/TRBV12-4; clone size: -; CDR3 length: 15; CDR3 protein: CASSLFQGGNQPQHF; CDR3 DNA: TGTGCCAGCAGTTTATTCCAGGGAGGCAATCAGCCCCAGCATTTT
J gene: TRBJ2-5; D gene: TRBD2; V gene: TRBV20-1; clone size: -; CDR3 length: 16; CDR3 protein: CSARPRLAWYQETQYF; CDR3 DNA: TGCAGTGCTAGACCAAGACTAGCTTGGTACCAAGAGACCCAGTACTTC
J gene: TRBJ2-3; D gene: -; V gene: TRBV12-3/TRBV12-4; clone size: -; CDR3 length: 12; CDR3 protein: CASSLERRTQYF; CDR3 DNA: TGTGCCAGCAGCCTGGAGCGTAGGACGCAGTATTTT
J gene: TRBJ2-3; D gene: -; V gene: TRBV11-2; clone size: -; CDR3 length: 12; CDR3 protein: CASSYREDTQYF; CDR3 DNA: TGTGCCAGCAGCTATAGAGAAGATACGCAGTATTTT
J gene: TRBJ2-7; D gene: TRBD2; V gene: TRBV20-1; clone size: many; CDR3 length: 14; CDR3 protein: CSAYPGLADYEQYF; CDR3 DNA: TGCAGTGCGTACCCGGGACTAGCCGACTACGAGCAGTACTTC
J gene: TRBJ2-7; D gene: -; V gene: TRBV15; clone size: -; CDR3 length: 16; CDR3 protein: CATSRVPAGISYEQYF; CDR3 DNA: TGTGCCACCAGCAGAGTCCCGGCAGGGATCTCCTACGAGCAGTACTTC
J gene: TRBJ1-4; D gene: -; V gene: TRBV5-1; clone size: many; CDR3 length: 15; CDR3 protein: CASSLVAGSNEKLFF; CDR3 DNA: TGCGCCAGCAGCTTGGTAGCGGGGTCAAATGAAAAACTGTTTTTT
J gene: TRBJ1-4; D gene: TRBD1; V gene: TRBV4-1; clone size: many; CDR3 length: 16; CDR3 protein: CASSQDRGQGRAKLFF; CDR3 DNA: TGCGCCAGCAGCCAAGATCGTGGACAGGGGCGAGCAAAACTGTTTTTT
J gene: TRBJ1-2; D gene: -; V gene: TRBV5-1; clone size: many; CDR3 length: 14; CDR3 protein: CASSLQPGDYGYTF; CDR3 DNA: TGCGCCAGCAGCTTACAGCCTGGGGACTATGGCTACACCTTC
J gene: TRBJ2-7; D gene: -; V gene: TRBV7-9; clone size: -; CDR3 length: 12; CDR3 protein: CASSWLGGEQYF; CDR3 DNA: TGTGCCAGCAGCTGGCTGGGAGGCGAGCAGTACTTC
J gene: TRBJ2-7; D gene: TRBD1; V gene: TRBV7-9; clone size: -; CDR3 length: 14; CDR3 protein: CASSRGTDPQEQYF; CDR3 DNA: TGTGCCAGCAGCCGAGGGACAGACCCGCAGGAGCAGTACTTC
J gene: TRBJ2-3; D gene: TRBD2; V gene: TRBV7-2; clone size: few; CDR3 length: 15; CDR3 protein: CASSSWAGGRDTQYF; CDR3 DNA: TGTGCCAGCAGCTCCTGGGCGGGGGGAAGAGATACGCAGTATTTT
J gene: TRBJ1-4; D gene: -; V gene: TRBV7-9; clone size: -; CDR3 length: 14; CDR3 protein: CASSLGGRSEKLFF; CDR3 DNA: TGTGCCAGCAGCTTGGGGGGTCGGAGTGAAAAACTGTTTTTT
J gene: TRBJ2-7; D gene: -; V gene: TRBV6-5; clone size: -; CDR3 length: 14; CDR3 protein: CASSYGERSYEQYF; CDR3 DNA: TGTGCCAGCAGTTACGGGGAACGCTCCTACGAGCAGTACTTC
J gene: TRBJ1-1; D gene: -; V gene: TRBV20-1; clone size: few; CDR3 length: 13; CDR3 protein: CSATILTYSEAFF; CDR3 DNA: TGCAGTGCTACAATACTGACATACTCTGAAGCTTTCTTT
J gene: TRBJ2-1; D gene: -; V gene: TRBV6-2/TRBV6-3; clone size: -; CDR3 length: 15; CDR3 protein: CASSKPGLHNNEQFF; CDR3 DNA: TGTGCCAGCAGTAAGCCGGGCCTACATAACAATGAGCAGTTCTTC
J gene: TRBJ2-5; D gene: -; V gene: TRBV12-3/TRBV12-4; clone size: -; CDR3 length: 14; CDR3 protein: CASSPGGSGETQYF; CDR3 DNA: TGTGCCAGCAGTCCAGGGGGGTCGGGGGAGACCCAGTACTTC
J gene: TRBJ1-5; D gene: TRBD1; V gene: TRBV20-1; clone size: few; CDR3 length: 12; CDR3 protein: CSARDRHQPQHF; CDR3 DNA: TGCAGTGCTAGGGACAGGCATCAGCCCCAGCATTTT
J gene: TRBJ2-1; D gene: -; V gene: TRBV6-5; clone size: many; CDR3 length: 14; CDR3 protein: CASRRADNYNEQFF; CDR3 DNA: TGTGCCAGTCGGAGGGCCGACAACTACAATGAGCAGTTCTTC
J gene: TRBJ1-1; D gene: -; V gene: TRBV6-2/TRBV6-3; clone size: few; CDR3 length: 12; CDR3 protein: CASSYRAAEAFF; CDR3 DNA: TGTGCCAGCAGTTACAGGGCGGCAGAAGCTTTCTTT
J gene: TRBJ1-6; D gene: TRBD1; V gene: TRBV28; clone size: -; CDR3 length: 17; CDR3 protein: CASSSGTGRSYNSPLHF; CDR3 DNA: TGTGCCAGCAGTTCCGGGACAGGTCGCTCCTATAATTCACCCCTCCACTTT
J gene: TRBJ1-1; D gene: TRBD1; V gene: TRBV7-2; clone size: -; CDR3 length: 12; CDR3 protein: CASGLTGLKAFF; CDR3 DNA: TGTGCCAGCGGCCTGACAGGGTTAAAAGCTTTCTTT
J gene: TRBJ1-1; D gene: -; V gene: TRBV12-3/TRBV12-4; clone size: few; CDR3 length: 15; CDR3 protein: CASKSGGRLNTEAFF; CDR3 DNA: TGTGCCAGCAAATCCGGGGGGCGCCTGAACACTGAAGCTTTCTTT
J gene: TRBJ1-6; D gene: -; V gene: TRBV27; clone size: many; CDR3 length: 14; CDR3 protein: CASSLNPWDSPLHF; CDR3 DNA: TGTGCCAGCAGTCTAAACCCATGGGATTCACCCCTCCACTTT
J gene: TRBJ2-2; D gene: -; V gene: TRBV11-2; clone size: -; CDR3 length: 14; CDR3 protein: CASSFIHNTGELFF; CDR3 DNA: TGTGCCAGCAGCTTTATACATAACACCGGGGAGCTGTTTTTT
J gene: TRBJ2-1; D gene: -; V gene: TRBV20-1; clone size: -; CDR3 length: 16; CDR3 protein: CSASIAPMLGYNEQFF; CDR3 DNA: TGCAGTGCTAGCATCGCCCCGATGCTCGGTTACAATGAGCAGTTCTTC
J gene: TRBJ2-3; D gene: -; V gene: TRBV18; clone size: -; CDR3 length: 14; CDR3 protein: CASSPPGRTDTQYF; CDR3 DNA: TGTGCCAGCTCACCACCGGGACGGACAGATACGCAGTATTTT
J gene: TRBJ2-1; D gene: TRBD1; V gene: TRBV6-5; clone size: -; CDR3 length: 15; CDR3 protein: CASKYFGTGGSEQFF; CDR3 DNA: TGTGCCAGCAAGTACTTCGGGACAGGGGGCAGTGAGCAGTTCTTC